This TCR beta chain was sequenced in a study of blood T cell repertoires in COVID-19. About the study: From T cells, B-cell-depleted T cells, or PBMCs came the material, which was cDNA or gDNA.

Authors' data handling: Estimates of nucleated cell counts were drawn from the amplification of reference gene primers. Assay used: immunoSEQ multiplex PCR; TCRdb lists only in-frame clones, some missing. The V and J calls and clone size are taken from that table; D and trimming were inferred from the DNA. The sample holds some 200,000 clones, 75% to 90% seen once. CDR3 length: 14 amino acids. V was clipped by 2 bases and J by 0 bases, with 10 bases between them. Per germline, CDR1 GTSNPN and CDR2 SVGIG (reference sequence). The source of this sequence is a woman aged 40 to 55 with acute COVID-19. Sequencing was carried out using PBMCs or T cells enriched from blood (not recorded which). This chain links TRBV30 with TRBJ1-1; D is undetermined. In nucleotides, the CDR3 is TGTGCCTGGAGTCCTGGTTACATGAACACTGAAGCTTTCTTT. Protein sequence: CAWSPGYMNTEAFF.